This entry describes one T cell receptor (beta chain). Its antigen is as yet unknown. TCRdb analysed the 5' RACE reads with MiXCR anew, one entry per CDR3 protein. The sample consists of around 570,000 distinct CDR3 sequences, roughly 9.5% of them appearing once. The sample originates from a study of identical twins. CDR1 MGHRA and CDR2 YSYEKL come from the germline V gene. The junction had 14 bases not matched to a gene; V was cut back by 5 bases and J by 1 base. The CDR3 loop spans 19 amino acids. Study-level results: For out-of-frame beta sequences, excess twin sharing was weaker.

These records were also assigned to another study, of yellow fever vaccine responses in identical twins. That report notes: Twins reportedly mounted vaccine T cell responses that seemed partly convergent, partly personalized.

V gene TRBV4-1 combines with J gene TRBJ2-7; 13 nucleotides line up with TRBD2. The origin of this receptor is a woman between 18 and 29 years old in good health. Sequences were obtained from PBMCs. CDR3 residues: CASSEATWGTSGTSYEQYF. In DNA, the CDR3 is TGCGCCAGCAGCGAGGCTACATGGGGGACTAGCGGGACATCCTACGAGCAGTACTTC.